The sequence of this T cell receptor beta chain was determined in a study of CD8 T cells in ankylosing spondylitis. Whole-study results and caveats: Disease-linked clones were reportedly significantly enriched in matched ankylosing spondylitis synovial fluid.

TCRdb called the 5' RACE reads again in MiXCR, with one record for every CDR3 protein. The profile shows hundreds of thousands of distinct CDR3 sequences, roughly 8.6% of them singletons. This clonotype was seen repeatedly, ten times or more. Its antigen is as yet unknown. Germline loops: CDR1 SGHTA, CDR2 FQGNSA. V lost 3 bases and J lost 0, with 8 bases in between. The CDR3 covers 14 residues. The chain employs TRBV7-2 and TRBJ1-2; D is possibly TRBD1 (6 bases). The sequence came from a male donor with ankylosing spondylitis or in good health (not recorded which). Sequenced sample: blood, either unsorted or a sorted T cell fraction (not recorded which). Here the CDR3 reads CASSFQGTNYGYTF. The CDR3, as DNA: TGTGCCAGCAGCTTTCAGGGGACTAACTATGGCTACACCTTC.